Shown below are 2 T cell receptor beta chains from a single sample sequenced in a study of neurological immune-mediated disorders. Each CDR3 protein is one row after TCRdb ran MiXCR on the 5' RACE reads. There are under 25,000 distinct CDR3 sequences in the sample; about 2.6% occur only once, and under 7% lies in the top ten. Source material: PBMCs. These receptors all stem from a woman younger than 35 with multiple sclerosis.

The sample holds many counts of this clonotype. The chain recombines TRBV20-1 with TRBJ2-5, with 8 bases identical to TRBD2. V shed 3 bases and J 2 bases; nucleotides not matched to a gene: 11. Germline CDR1 reads DFQATT; CDR2 reads SNEGSKA (reference sequence). The CDR3 consists of 16 residues. The CDR3: CSASLGRGGPQETQYF. CDR3 in DNA: TGCAGTGCTAGCCTTGGGCGCGGGGGGCCTCAAGAGACCCAGTACTTC.

The V call is TRBV14, the J call TRBJ1-1; D remains ambiguous. The length of the CDR3 is 14 residues. V lost 1 base and J lost 4, with 10 bases in between. CDR1 SGHDN and CDR2 FVKESK come from the germline V gene. The CDR3 sequence: CASSQVTGATEAFF. The CDR3 region has the DNA TGTGCCAGCAGCCAAGTGACTGGAGCCACTGAAGCTTTCTTT.